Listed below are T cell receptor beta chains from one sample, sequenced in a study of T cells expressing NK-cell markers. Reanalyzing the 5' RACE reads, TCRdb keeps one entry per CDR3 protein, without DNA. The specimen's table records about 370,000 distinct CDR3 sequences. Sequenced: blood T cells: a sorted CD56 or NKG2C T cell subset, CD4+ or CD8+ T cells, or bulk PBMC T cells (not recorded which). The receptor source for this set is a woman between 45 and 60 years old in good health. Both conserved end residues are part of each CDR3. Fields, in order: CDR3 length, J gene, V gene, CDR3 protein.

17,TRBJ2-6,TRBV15,CATGAGGAESGANVLTF
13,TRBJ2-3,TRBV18,CASSPIRTDTQYF
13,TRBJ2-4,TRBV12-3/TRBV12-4,CASSVTGFEIQYF
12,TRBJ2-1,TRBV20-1,CSVPGSYNEQFF
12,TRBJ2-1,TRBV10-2,CASRQGINEQFF
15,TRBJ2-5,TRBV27,CASSPGQAQDETQYF
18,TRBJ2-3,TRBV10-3,CAISEPYREHGFTDTQYF
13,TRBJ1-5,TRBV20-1,CSARGGSNQPQHF
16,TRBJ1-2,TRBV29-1,CSVDRDRELGNYGYTF
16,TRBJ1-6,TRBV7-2,CASSFSFGKNNSPLHF
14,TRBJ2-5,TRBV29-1,CSVQGGAGVETQYF
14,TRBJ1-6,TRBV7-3,CASSLNPQGSPLHF
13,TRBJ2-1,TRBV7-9,CASSPPRNHEQFF
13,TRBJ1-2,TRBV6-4,CASSDSGSSGYTF
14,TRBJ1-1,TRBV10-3,CAISELLGDTEAFF
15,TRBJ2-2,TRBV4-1,CASSQEWMGEGELFF
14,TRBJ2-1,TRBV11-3,CASSFGPTGNEQFF
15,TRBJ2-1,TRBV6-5,CASSRGLADFNEQFF
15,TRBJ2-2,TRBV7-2,CASSTDPVVLGELFF
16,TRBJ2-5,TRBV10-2,CASSESFGSGQETQYF
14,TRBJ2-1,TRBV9,CASSVSSLKNEQFF
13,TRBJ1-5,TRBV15,CATGGVGNQPQHF
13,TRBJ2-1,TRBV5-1,CASSLARVNEQFF
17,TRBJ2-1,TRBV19,CASIGPTGTSGRRGEFF
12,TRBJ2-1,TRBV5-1,CASSPDRARQFF
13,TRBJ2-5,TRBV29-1,CSARAGSFETQYF
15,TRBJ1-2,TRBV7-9,CASSAWTGVKEGYTF
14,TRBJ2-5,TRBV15,CATSSPGGEETQYF
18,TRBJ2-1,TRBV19,CASSKTMGLAGANNEQFF
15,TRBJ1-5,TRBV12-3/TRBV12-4,CASSLGGQGNQPQHF
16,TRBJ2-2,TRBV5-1,CASSQRTGQGTGELFF
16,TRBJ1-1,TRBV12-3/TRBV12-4,CASSFIGQAWNTEAFF
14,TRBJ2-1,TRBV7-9,CASTGTSGTHEQFF